The T cell receptor beta chain described here comes from a study of early T cells in non-severe SARS-CoV-2 infection. The germline V gene encodes CDR1 DFQATT and CDR2 SNEGSKA (reference sequence). The CDR3 length is 15 residues. V was pared by 3 bases and J by 6 bases, with 18 bases between. In its sample, this clonotype was seen a few times. TCRdb used MiXCR to reprocess the 5' RACE reads, holding one entry per CDR3 protein. The table records about 99,000 distinct CDR3 sequences, around 16% of them present only once. This TCR was recovered from an adult who was a healthcare worker with PCR-confirmed SARS-CoV-2 infection or an uninfected control (not recorded which). This chain connects TRBV20-1 to TRBJ1-3; possible D gene TRBD1, 6 bases. Sequenced sample: whole blood. Here the CDR3 reads CSARRGGATENTIYF. For the CDR3, the DNA is TGCAGTGCTAGGAGGGGGGGGGCAACTGAAAACACCATATATTTT.